This TCR beta chain was sequenced for a study of blood T cell repertoires in COVID-19. Overall study: T cells, B-cell-depleted T cells, or PBMCs supplied cDNA or gDNA.

The protocol was immunoSEQ multiplex PCR, while the TCRdb copy is restricted to in-frame clones and leaves out a portion. Seen here are about 82,000 clones, around four fifths observed once, and the top ten hold 15% to 20%. This clone was counted between two and nine times. Trimming removed 6 bases from V and 2 bases from J; junction bases left unmatched: 5. The CDR3 is made up of 15 amino acids. Germline-derived CDR1 and CDR2 are MNHEY and SVGAGI. The sequencing input was peripheral blood. The chain joins TRBV6-5 to TRBJ2-2; 8 bases match TRBD2. The TCR sequence derives from a man older than 75 with active or convalescent COVID-19. CDR3 DNA: TGTGCCAGCAGACTGACTAGCGAAAACACCGGGGAGCTGTTTTTT. Encoded protein: CASRLTSENTGELFF.